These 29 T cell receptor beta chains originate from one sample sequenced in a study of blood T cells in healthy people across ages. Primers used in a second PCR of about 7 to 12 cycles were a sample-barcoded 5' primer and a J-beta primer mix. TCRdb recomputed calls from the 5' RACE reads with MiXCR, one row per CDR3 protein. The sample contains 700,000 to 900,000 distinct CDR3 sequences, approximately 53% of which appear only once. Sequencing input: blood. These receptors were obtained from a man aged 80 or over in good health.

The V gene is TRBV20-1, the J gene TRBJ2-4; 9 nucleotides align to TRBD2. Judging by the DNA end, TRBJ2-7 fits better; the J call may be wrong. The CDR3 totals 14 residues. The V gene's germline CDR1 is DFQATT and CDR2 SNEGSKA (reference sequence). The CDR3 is CSARIAGVANEQYF. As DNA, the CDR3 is TGCAGTGCTAGGATAGCGGGAGTCGCCAACGAGCAGTACTTC.

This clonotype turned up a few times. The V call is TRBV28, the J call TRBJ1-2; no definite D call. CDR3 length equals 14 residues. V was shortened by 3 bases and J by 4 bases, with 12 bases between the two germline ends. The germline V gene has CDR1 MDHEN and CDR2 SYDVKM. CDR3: CASSFNEFPYGYTF. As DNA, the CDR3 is TGTGCCAGCAGTTTTAACGAGTTCCCCTATGGCTACACCTTC.

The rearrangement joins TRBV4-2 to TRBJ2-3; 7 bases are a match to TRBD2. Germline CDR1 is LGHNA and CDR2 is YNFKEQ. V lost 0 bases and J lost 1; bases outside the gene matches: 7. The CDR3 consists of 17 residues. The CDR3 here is CASSQDVAGVGTDTQYF. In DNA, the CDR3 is TGTGCCAGCAGCCAAGATGTGGCGGGAGTCGGCACAGATACGCAGTATTTT.

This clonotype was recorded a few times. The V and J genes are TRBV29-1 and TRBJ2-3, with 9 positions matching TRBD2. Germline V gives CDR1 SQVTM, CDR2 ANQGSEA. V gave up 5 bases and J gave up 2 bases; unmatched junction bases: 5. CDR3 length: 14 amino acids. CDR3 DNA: TGCAGCGTTTCGACTAGCGGAAACACAGATACGCAGTATTTT. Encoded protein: CSVSTSGNTDTQYF.

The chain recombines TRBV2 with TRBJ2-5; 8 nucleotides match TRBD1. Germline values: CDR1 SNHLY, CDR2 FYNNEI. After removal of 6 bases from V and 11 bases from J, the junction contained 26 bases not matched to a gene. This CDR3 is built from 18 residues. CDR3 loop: CASSSLRSGQGANDEQYF. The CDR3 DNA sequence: TGTGCCAGCAGCTCCCTCCGTTCCGGACAGGGAGCTAACGATGAGCAGTACTTC.

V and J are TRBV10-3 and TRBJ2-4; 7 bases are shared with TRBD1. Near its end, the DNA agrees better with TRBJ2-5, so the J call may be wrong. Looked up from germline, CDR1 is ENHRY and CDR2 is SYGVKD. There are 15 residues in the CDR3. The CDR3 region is CAISEGAGTEETQYF. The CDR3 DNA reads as TGTGCCATCAGTGAGGGAGCCGGGACAGAAGAGACCCAGTACTTC.

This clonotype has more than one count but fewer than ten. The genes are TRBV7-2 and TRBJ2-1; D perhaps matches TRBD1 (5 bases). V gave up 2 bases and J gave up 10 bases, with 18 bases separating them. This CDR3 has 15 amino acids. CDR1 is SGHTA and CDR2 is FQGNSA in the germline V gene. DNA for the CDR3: TGTGCCAGCAGCTTATCGGTTACTCAGGGTGGGGAGCAGTTCTTC. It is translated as CASSLSVTQGGEQFF.

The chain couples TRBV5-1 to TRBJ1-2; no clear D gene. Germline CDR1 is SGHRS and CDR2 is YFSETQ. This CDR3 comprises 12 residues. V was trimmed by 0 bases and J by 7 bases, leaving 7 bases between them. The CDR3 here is CASSLGESGYTF. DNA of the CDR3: TGCGCCAGCAGCTTGGGGGAGAGTGGCTACACCTTC.

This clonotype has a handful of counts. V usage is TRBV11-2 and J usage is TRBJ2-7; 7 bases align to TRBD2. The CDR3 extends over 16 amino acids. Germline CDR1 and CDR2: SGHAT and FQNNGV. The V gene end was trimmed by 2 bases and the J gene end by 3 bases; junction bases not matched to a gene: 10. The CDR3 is CASSLRPGTIHYEQYF. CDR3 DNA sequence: TGTGCCAGCAGCTTACGACCCGGGACTATTCACTACGAGCAGTACTTC.

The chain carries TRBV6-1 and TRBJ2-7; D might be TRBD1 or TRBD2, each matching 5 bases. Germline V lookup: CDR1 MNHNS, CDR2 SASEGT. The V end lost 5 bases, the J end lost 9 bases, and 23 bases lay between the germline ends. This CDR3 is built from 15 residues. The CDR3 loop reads CASSTRDRPTRRQYF. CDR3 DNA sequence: TGTGCCAGCAGTACCCGGGACCGACCTACCCGAAGGCAGTACTTC.

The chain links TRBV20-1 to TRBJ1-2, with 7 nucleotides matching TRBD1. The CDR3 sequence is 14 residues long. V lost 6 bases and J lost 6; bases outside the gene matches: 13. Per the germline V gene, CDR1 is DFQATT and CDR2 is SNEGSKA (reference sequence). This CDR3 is CSALYNRGSDGYTF. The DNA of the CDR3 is TGCAGTGCCCTATACAACAGGGGTTCAGATGGCTACACCTTC.

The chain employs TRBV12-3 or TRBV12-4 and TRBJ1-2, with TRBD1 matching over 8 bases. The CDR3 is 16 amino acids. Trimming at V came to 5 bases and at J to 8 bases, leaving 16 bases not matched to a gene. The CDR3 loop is CASSHSPFRTGTGYTF. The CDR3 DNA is TGTGCCAGCAGTCATTCCCCCTTCCGGACAGGGACCGGCTACACCTTC.

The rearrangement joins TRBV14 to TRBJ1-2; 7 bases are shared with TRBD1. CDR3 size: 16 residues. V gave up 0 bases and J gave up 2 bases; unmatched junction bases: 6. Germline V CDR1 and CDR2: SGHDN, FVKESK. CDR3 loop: CASSQDNRGVNYGYTF. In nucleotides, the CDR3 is TGTGCCAGCAGCCAAGATAACAGGGGAGTCAACTATGGCTACACCTTC.

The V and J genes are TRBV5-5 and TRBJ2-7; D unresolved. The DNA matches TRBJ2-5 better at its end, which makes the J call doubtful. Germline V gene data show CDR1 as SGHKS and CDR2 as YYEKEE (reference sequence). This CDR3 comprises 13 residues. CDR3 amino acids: CASSFDGEGTQYF. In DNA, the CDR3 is TGTGCCAGCAGCTTCGACGGTGAAGGGACCCAGTACTTC.

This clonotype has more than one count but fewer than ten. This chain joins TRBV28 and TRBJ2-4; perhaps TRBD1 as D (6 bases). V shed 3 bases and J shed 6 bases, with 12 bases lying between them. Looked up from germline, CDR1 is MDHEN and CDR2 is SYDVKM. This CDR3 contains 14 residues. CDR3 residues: CASSFQGTRNIQYF. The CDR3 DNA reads TGTGCCAGCAGTTTTCAGGGGACGAGAAACATTCAGTACTTC. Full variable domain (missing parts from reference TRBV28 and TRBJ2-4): DVKVTQSSRYLVKRTGEKVFLECVQDMDHENMFWYRQDPGLGLRLIYFSYDVKMKEKGDIPEGYSVSREKKERFSLILESASTNQTSMYLCASSFQGTRNIQYFGAGTRLSVL.

This CDR3 reads CSARVGVAFF. Written as DNA, the CDR3 is TGCAGTGCTAGAGTTGGGGTGGCTTTCTTT. The V gene is TRBV20-1, the J gene TRBJ1-1; D is undetermined. The germline V and J ends were trimmed by 1 base and 11 bases, with 8 bases remaining between them. The CDR3 length is 10 residues. In germline, CDR1 is DFQATT, CDR2 SNEGSKA (reference sequence).

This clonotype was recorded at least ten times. The chain's CDR3 is CASSVSGHPFSYEQYF. The DNA for the CDR3 is TGTGCCAGCAGTGTCTCGGGACACCCTTTCTCCTACGAGCAGTACTTC. The chain couples TRBV6-1 to TRBJ2-7, with TRBD1 as a possible D gene (6 bases). The V end was cut by 4 bases, the J end by 0 bases, with 16 bases between. The CDR3 is 16 residues long. Germline-derived CDR1 and CDR2 are MNHNS and SASEGT.

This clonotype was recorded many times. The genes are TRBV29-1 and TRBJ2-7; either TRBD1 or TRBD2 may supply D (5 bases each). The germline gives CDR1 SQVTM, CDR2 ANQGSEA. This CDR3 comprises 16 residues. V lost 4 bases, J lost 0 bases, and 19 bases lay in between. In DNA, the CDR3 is TGCAGCGTTGGGGGTCAGCGGAAGGGGAGCTCCTACGAGCAGTACTTC. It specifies CSVGGQRKGSSYEQYF.

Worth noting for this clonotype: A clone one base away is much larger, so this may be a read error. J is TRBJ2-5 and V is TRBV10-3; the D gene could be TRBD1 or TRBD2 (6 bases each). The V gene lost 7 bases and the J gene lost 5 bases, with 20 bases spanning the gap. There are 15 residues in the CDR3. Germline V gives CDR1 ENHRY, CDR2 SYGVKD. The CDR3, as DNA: TGTGCCATCAAAGAGAGGGGGGCACCGGGTGAGACCCAGTACTTC. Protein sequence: CAIKERGAPGETQYF.

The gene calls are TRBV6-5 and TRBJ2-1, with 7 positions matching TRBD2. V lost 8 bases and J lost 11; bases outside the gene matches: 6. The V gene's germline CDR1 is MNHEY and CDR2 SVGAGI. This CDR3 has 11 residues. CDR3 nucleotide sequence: TGTGCCAGCGTGGGGGGGAGGAAGCAGTTCTTC. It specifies CASVGGRKQFF.

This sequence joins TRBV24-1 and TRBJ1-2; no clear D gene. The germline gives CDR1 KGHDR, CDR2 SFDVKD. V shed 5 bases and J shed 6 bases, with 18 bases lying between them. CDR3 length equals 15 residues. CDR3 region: CATSGSVGLSNGYTF. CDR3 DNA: TGTGCCACCAGTGGTTCGGTCGGGCTCTCAAATGGCTACACCTTC.

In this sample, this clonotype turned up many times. The CDR3 spells CASSLRTGTSGEQFF. The CDR3 nucleotides read TGTGCCAGCAGCTTGAGGACGGGGACTAGCGGTGAGCAGTTCTTC. The genes are TRBV7-8 and TRBJ2-1; 11 nucleotides line up with TRBD2. CDR1 and CDR2 from the germline V gene are SGHVS and FQNEAQ. This CDR3 spans 15 amino acids. V lost 3 bases, J lost 9 bases, and 7 bases stayed unmatched.

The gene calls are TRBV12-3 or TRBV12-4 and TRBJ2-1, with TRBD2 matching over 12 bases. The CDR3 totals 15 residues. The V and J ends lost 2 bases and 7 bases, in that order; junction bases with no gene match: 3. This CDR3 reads CASSLLAGGRNEQFF. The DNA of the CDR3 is TGTGCCAGCAGTTTACTAGCGGGAGGGCGGAATGAGCAGTTCTTC.

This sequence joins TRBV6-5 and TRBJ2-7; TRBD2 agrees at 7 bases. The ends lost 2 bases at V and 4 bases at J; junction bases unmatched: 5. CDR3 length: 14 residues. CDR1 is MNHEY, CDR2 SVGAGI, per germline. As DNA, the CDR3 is TGTGCCAGCAGTTACCGGGAGGCCCCGTACGAGCAGTACTTC. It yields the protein CASSYREAPYEQYF.

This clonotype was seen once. The CDR3 here is CASSLVQTGANEKLFF. The CDR3 bases are TGTGCCAGCAGTTTAGTCCAGACAGGGGCTAATGAAAAACTGTTTTTT. The chain combines TRBV28 with TRBJ1-4, with 8 nucleotides matching TRBD1. The germline V gene encodes CDR1 MDHEN and CDR2 SYDVKM. The CDR3 runs to 16 residues. V shed 2 bases and J 3 bases; nucleotides not matched to a gene: 5.

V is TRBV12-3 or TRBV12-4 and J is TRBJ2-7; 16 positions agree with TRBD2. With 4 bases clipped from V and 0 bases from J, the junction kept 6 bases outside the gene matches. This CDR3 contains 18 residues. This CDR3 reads CASSWGLAGGASSYEQYF. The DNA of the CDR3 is TGTGCCAGCAGTTGGGGACTAGCGGGAGGGGCGAGCTCCTACGAGCAGTACTTC.

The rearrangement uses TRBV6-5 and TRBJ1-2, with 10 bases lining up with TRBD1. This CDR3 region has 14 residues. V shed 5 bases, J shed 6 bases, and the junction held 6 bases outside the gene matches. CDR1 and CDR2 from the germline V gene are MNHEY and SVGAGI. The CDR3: CASSRYGTGDGYTF. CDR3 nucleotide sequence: TGTGCCAGCAGTCGATACGGGACAGGGGATGGCTACACCTTC.

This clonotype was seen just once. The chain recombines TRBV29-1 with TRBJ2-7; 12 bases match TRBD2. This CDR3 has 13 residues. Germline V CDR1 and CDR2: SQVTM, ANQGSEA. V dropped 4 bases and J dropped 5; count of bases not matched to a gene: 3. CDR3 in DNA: TGCAGCGTTGCGACTAGCGGGAGTAACGAGCAGTACTTC. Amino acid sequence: CSVATSGSNEQYF.

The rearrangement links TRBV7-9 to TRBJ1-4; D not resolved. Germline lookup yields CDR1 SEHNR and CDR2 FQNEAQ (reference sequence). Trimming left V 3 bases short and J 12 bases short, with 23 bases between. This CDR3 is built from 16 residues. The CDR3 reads CASSLRTAPKSRQLFF. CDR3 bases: TGTGCCAGCAGCTTGCGGACGGCCCCGAAGTCGCGTCAACTGTTTTTT.